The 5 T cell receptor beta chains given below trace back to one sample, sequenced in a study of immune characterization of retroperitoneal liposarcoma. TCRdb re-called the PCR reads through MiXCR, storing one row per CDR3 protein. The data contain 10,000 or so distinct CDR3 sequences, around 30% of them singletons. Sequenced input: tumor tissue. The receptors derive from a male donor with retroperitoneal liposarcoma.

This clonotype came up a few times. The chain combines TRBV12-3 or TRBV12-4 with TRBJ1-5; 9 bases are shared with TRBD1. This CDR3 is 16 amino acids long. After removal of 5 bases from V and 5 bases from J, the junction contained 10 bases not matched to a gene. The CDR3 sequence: CASSPYGTGFHQPQHF. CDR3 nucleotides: TGTGCCAGCAGTCCTTACGGGACAGGGTTCCATCAGCCCCAGCATTTT.

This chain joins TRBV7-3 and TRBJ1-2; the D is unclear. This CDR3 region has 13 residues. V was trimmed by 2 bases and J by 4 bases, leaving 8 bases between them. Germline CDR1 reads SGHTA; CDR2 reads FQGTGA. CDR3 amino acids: CASSLEEGYGYTF. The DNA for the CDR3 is TGTGCCAGCAGCTTAGAAGAGGGCTATGGCTACACCTTC.

The CDR3 loop is CASSFGLAAGDEQYF. CDR3 DNA sequence: TGTGCCAGCAGTTTTGGACTAGCGGCAGGAGATGAGCAGTACTTC. The rearrangement joins TRBV11-1 to TRBJ2-5; 10 positions agree with TRBD2. CDR3 length: 15 amino acids. Germline trimming cut 6 bases from V and 11 bases from J; bases unmatched to any gene: 15. Germline assignment: CDR1 SGHAT and CDR2 FQDESV (reference sequence).

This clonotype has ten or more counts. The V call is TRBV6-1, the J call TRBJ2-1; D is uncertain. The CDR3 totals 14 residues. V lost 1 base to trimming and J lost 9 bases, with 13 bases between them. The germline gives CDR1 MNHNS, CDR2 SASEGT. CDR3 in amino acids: CASSEVVGGFEQFF. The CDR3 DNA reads TGTGCCAGCAGTGAAGTGGTGGGCGGCTTTGAGCAGTTCTTC.

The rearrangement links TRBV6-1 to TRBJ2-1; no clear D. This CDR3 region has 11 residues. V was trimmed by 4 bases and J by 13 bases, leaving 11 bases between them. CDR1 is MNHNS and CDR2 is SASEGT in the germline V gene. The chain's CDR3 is CASSGVETQFF. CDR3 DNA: TGTGCCAGCAGTGGAGTAGAGACCCAGTTCTTC.